Here is one TCR beta chain with its context. Per the study methods: Quantification of nucleated cells was approximated via reference gene primer amplification. The data were produced by immunoSEQ multiplex PCR, yet TCRdb's version contains in-frame clones alone and is incomplete. V, J and clone size are taken as reported in that table, and D and trimming were inferred from the DNA itself. Counted here are about 190,000 clones, approximately 92% occurring once; the ten biggest clones make up 0.53%. This sample stems from a study of blood T cell repertoires in COVID-19. Across the study: COVID-19 samples collected from the United States, Italy and Spain covered acute and convalescent phases. T cells, B-cell-depleted T cells, or PBMCs supplied cDNA or gDNA.

Germline V gene lookup returns CDR1 SNHLY and CDR2 FYNNEI. CDR3 length: 14 residues. Trimming took 8 bases from V and 2 from J, leaving 12 bases between them. The clonotype originates from a man over 45 with acute or convalescent COVID-19. The gene calls are TRBV2 and TRBJ2-2; tentative D call: TRBD1 (6 bases). Material: peripheral blood. The CDR3 coding sequence is TGTGCCAGCGTCAGGACAGTCAACACCGGGGAGCTGTTTTTT. This encodes CASVRTVNTGELFF.